These 11 T cell receptor beta chains share one sample of origin, sequenced in a study of T cell changes during pregnancy in multiple sclerosis. TCRdb's copy holds only in-frame clones and misses some; the assay was immunoSEQ multiplex PCR. The sample records some 120,000 clones, 80% to 95% being singletons. The specimen comprised peripheral blood, sampled before pregnancy. The receptors derive from a female donor with multiple sclerosis, enrolled in a pregnancy study.

The chain combines TRBV18 with TRBJ2-3, with 8 bases fitting TRBD1. J gave up 6 bases and V 6 bases, and 5 bases lay outside the gene matches. Looked up from germline, CDR1 is KGHSH and CDR2 is LQKENI. The CDR3 is 13 residues long. CDR3 residues: CASSLGQGDTQYF. As DNA, the CDR3 is TGTGCCAGCTCTCTCGGACAGGGCGATACGCAGTATTTT.

The rearrangement links TRBV19 to TRBJ2-2, with D perhaps matching TRBD2 (6 bases). Looked up from germline, CDR1 is LNHDA and CDR2 is SQIVND (reference sequence). Trimming took 4 bases from V and 0 from J, leaving 15 bases between them. The CDR3 is 17 amino acids. In DNA form, the CDR3 reads TGTGCCAGTAGTAGCCTAAGCGGGTTAACGAACACCGGGGAGCTGTTTTTT. This codes for CASSSLSGLTNTGELFF.

The genes are TRBV6-1 and TRBJ1-2; 7 bases match TRBD1. The V and J ends lost 11 bases and 8 bases, in that order; junction bases with no gene match: 11. Germline V gives CDR1 MNHNS, CDR2 SASEGT. The CDR3 loop spans 12 amino acids. CDR3 nucleotides: TGTGCCGGTAAGACAGGGCAACGCGGCTACACCTTC. As protein: CAGKTGQRGYTF.

This clone was detected once. The genes are TRBV18 and TRBJ2-2; D call uncertain. Germline CDR1 KGHSH, CDR2 LQKENI. Trimming left V 3 bases short and J 0 bases short, with 5 bases between. This CDR3 region has 14 residues. CDR3 residues: CASSPGANTGELFF. In DNA, the CDR3 is TGTGCCAGCTCACCGGGCGCGAACACCGGGGAGCTGTTTTTT.

This chain links TRBV27 with TRBJ2-7; 7 bases map to TRBD2. The junction had 4 bases not matched to a gene; V was cut back by 5 bases and J by 3 bases. CDR1 and CDR2 (germline): MNHEY, SMNVEV (reference sequence). The CDR3 consists of 13 residues. This CDR3 reads CASSPRGIYEQYF. CDR3 DNA sequence: TGTGCCAGCAGTCCGCGGGGGATCTACGAGCAGTACTTC.

The chain has TRBV6-5 and TRBJ2-7; the D gene is possibly TRBD1 (5 bases). V gave up 8 bases and J gave up 3 bases, with 14 bases separating them. Germline CDR1 MNHEY, CDR2 SVGAGI. The CDR3 contains 13 residues. In nucleotides, the CDR3 is TGTGCCAGCCGTAGACAGCAAAACTACGAGCAGTACTTC. It specifies CASRRQQNYEQYF.

V and J are TRBV5-1 and TRBJ1-2, with no clear D. CDR3 length equals 11 residues. V was cut by 4 bases and J by 14 bases, with 15 bases left in between. Germline V gene sequence: CDR1 SGHRS, CDR2 YFSETQ. Here the CDR3 reads CASSVDIAWTF. The CDR3 DNA sequence: TGCGCCAGCAGCGTCGACATCGCGTGGACCTTC.

This chain connects TRBV28 to TRBJ1-4; no reliable D call. Germline V gives CDR1 MDHEN, CDR2 SYDVKM. V shed 6 bases and J shed 7 bases, with 6 bases lying between them. This CDR3 comprises 11 residues. The CDR3 sequence: CASREVEKLFF. The CDR3 nucleotides read TGTGCCAGCAGAGAGGTTGAAAAACTGTTTTTT.

The chain links TRBV5-6 to TRBJ1-5; 8 positions match TRBD1. Germline trimming cut 2 bases from V and 4 bases from J; bases unmatched to any gene: 5. CDR3 length equals 15 residues. Germline CDR1 reads SGHDT; CDR2 reads YYEEEE. Here the CDR3 reads CASSLGRGRNQPQHF. CDR3 nucleotide sequence: TGTGCCAGCAGCTTAGGCAGGGGGCGGAATCAGCCCCAGCATTTT.

The CDR3 DNA reads as TGTGCCAGCTCACCAGCGGAGGTTCACGAGCAGTACTTC. Translated, it gives CASSPAEVHEQYF. The rearrangement joins TRBV18 to TRBJ2-7; D is perhaps TRBD2 (5 bases). The CDR3 covers 13 residues. With 2 bases removed from V and 5 bases from J, the gap between germline ends came to 10 bases. Germline CDR1 KGHSH, CDR2 LQKENI.

V gene TRBV23-1 combines with J gene TRBJ1-3; tentative D call: TRBD1 (5 bases). TRBV23-1 is an open reading frame, and its role is uncertain. CDR3 length: 18 residues. Trimming left V 0 bases short and J 0 bases short, with 15 bases between. This chain's CDR3 is CASSQSGGARVSGNTIYF. The CDR3 DNA sequence: TGCGCCAGCAGTCAATCGGGGGGAGCGCGAGTCTCTGGAAACACCATATATTTT.